The 30 T cell receptor beta chains below come from one sample, sequenced in a study of blood T cell repertoires in COVID-19. TCRdb's copy holds only in-frame clones and misses some; the assay was immunoSEQ multiplex PCR. The table has about 150,000 clones, 85% to 90% seen once; the top ten hold about 16%. The source material was peripheral blood. These receptors were collected from a middle-aged woman with acute or convalescent COVID-19.

The gene calls are TRBV5-4 and TRBJ2-1; no clear D. Trimming shortened V by 0 bases and J by 1 base, and 8 bases separated the two germline ends. Germline V gives CDR1 SGHNT, CDR2 YYREEE (reference sequence). The CDR3 covers 15 residues. CDR3 sequence reads: CASSLVGASYNEQFF. CDR3 bases: TGTGCCAGCAGCTTGGTGGGCGCTTCCTACAATGAGCAGTTCTTC.

CDR3 sequence reads: CASSPFGLVGDTQYF. The DNA of the CDR3 is TGTGCCAGCAGCCCATTCGGTCTAGTGGGTGATACGCAGTATTTT. The chain carries TRBV7-8 and TRBJ2-3; D gene unclear. The V end was cut by 5 bases, the J end by 6 bases, with 18 bases between. CDR1 is SGHVS and CDR2 is FQNEAQ in the germline V gene. The CDR3 extends over 15 amino acids.

This rearrangement joins TRBV7-6 to TRBJ2-2; D is perhaps TRBD2 (5 bases). From germline, CDR1 is SGHVS and CDR2 FNYEAQ. The CDR3 has 16 residues. V lost 4 bases, J lost 9 bases, and 21 bases lay in between. CDR3 protein: CASSSRPASTYRELFF. CDR3 coding DNA: TGTGCCAGCAGCTCCCGGCCTGCTAGCACTTATCGGGAGCTGTTTTTT.

The chain couples TRBV5-1 to TRBJ2-3; unclear D gene. The germline CDR1 and CDR2 sequences are SGHRS and YFSETQ. The CDR3 spans 13 residues. The V end lost 0 bases, the J end lost 8 bases, and 10 bases lay between the germline ends. The CDR3 is CASSLELTRTQYF. CDR3 sequence (DNA): TGCGCCAGCAGCTTGGAACTCACCCGTACGCAGTATTTT.

The rearrangement links TRBV6-5 to TRBJ1-6; D is possibly TRBD1 (5 bases). Germline V gene sequence: CDR1 MNHEY, CDR2 SVGAGI. The V gene lost 0 bases and the J gene lost 8 bases, with 11 bases spanning the gap. The CDR3 runs 15 residues. CDR3 protein: CASSYSYRPDSPLHF. Here the CDR3 DNA reads TGTGCCAGCAGTTACTCGTACAGGCCCGATTCACCCCTCCACTTT.

V is TRBV24-1 and J is TRBJ2-3; TRBD1 agrees at 7 bases. Germline-derived CDR1 and CDR2 are KGHDR and SFDVKD. V lost 4 bases and J lost 3; bases outside the gene matches: 3. The CDR3 spans 14 residues. Here the CDR3 DNA reads TGTGCCACCAGTGACAGGGGGACGACAGATACGCAGTATTTT. Translation: CATSDRGTTDTQYF.

The chain uses TRBV28 and TRBJ2-7; weak D call: TRBD1 (6 bases). Trimming took off 7 bases at V and 0 bases at J, with 10 bases between the two ends. The CDR3 loop spans 13 amino acids. Germline V lookup: CDR1 MDHEN, CDR2 SYDVKM. CDR3 amino acids: CASNRAFSYEQYF. The CDR3 DNA reads as TGTGCCAGCAACAGGGCCTTCTCCTACGAGCAGTACTTC.

The rearrangement links TRBV12-5 to TRBJ2-5; D not certain. Germline values: CDR1 LGHNT, CDR2 FRNRAP. The CDR3 consists of 15 residues. V dropped 1 base and J dropped 5 bases, with 14 bases sitting between them. As DNA, the CDR3 is TGTGCTAGTGGTTTGGGCACGCTACGCGCGGAGACCCAGTACTTC. Translated, it gives CASGLGTLRAETQYF.

This CDR3 is CAWTRGGLADTQYF. The CDR3 DNA reads as TGTGCCTGGACCCGGGGAGGGTTGGCAGATACGCAGTATTTT. The chain recombines TRBV30 with TRBJ2-3; 7 nucleotides agree with TRBD2. Germline V gene sequence: CDR1 GTSNPN, CDR2 SVGIG (reference sequence). The V and J ends lost 4 bases and 4 bases, in that order; junction bases with no gene match: 8. The CDR3 has 14 residues. The full variable domain, completed using reference TRBV30 and TRBJ2-3, is SQTIHQWPATLVQPVGSPLSLECTVEGTSNPNLYWYRQAAGRGLQLLFYSVGIGQISSEVPQNLSASRPQDRQFILSSKKLLLSDSGFYLCAWTRGGLADTQYFGPGTRLTVL.

This chain links TRBV3-1 (or the pseudogene TRBV3-2) with TRBJ2-3, with 9 bases aligning to TRBD2. The CDR3 totals 19 residues. With 0 bases clipped from V and 2 bases from J, the junction kept 12 bases outside the gene matches. CDR1 and CDR2 (germline): LGHDT, YNNKEL (reference sequence). The chain's CDR3 is CASSQDQRGGGVNTDTQYF. As DNA, the CDR3 is TGTGCCAGCAGCCAAGACCAGAGGGGCGGGGGGGTTAACACAGATACGCAGTATTTT.

The gene calls are TRBV5-8 and TRBJ1-1, with a possible D match to TRBD1 (6 bases). V was pared by 0 bases and J by 2 bases, with 17 bases between. CDR1 is SGHTS, CDR2 YDEGEE, per germline. The length of the CDR3 is 17 residues. In DNA form, the CDR3 reads TGTGCCAGCAGCTTGGCCGTCTCAGGGGAGTCCAACACTGAAGCTTTCTTT. It codes for CASSLAVSGESNTEAFF.

J is TRBJ2-1 and V is TRBV2, with a tentative D call TRBD1 (5 bases). The germline V and J ends were trimmed by 7 bases and 7 bases, with 26 bases remaining between them. Germline V CDR1 and CDR2: SNHLY, FYNNEI. The CDR3 runs to 17 residues. The CDR3 DNA reads as TGTGCCAGCATTAGGCAGGGTTCGAACCATTCTGGTAATGAGCAGTTCTTC. The encoded protein is CASIRQGSNHSGNEQFF. Full variable domain (rest looked up from reference TRBV2 and TRBJ2-1): EPEVTQTPSHQVTQMGQEVILRCVPISNHLYFYWYRQILGQKVEFLVSFYNNEISEKSEIFDDQFSVERPDGSNFTLKIRSTKLEDSAMYFCASIRQGSNHSGNEQFFGPGTRLTVL.

The V gene is TRBV5-4, the J gene TRBJ2-1, with D tentatively TRBD2 (6 bases). Trimming took 0 bases from V and 4 from J, leaving 14 bases between them. Germline V CDR1 and CDR2: SGHNT, YYREEE (reference sequence). The length of the CDR3 is 16 residues. The CDR3 reads CASSLDGRPAYNEQFF. CDR3 coding DNA: TGTGCCAGCAGCTTGGATGGGAGGCCCGCTTACAATGAGCAGTTCTTC. Filled out from reference TRBV5-4 and TRBJ2-1, the complete variable domain reads ETGVTQSPTHLIKTRGQQVTLRCSSQSGHNTVSWYQQALGQGPQFIFQYYREEENGRGNFPPRFSGLQFPNYSSELNVNALELDDSALYLCASSLDGRPAYNEQFFGPGTRLTVL.

The V gene is TRBV6-1, the J gene TRBJ2-7; D is possibly TRBD2 (5 bases). Germline loops: CDR1 MNHNS, CDR2 SASEGT. The CDR3 is 16 amino acids. Trimming pared 0 bases from V and 3 bases from J, leaving 15 bases between. In DNA form, the CDR3 reads TGTGCCAGCAGTGAAGCGAACACCCCTAGCATCTACGAGCAGTACTTC. This sequence encodes CASSEANTPSIYEQYF.

The chain couples TRBV18 to TRBJ1-1; 11 nucleotides match TRBD1. Germline CDR1 KGHSH, CDR2 LQKENI. V lost 3 bases and J lost 4; bases outside the gene matches: 13. This CDR3 has 18 residues. The CDR3 nucleotides read TGTGCCAGCTCACCTTTCGGACAGGGGGCGTCCCTCAGCACTGAAGCTTTCTTT. Protein product: CASSPFGQGASLSTEAFF.

The chain has TRBV10-3 and TRBJ2-7, with TRBD1 matching over 9 bases. CDR1 is ENHRY, CDR2 SYGVKD, per germline. The CDR3 contains 13 residues. Trimming removed 7 bases from V and 3 bases from J; junction bases left unmatched: 4. This CDR3 is CAIKGQGDYEQYF. The CDR3 DNA reads TGTGCCATCAAGGGACAGGGTGACTACGAGCAGTACTTC.

The V call is TRBV2, the J call TRBJ2-2, with a possible D match to TRBD2 (5 bases). This CDR3 has 15 residues. Germline V CDR1 and CDR2: SNHLY, FYNNEI. V lost 3 bases and J lost 5, with 13 bases in between. CDR3 sequence: CASSDRPRGTGELFF. The CDR3 region has the DNA TGTGCCAGCAGTGACAGGCCACGAGGGACCGGGGAGCTGTTTTTT.

This chain links TRBV7-9 with TRBJ1-2, with 7 positions matching TRBD1. V was pared by 2 bases and J by 4 bases, with 10 bases of the junction left unmatched. This CDR3 comprises 16 residues. From germline, CDR1 is SEHNR and CDR2 FQNEAQ (reference sequence). The CDR3 reads CASSLLDRLQSYGYTF. The DNA for the CDR3 is TGTGCCAGCAGCTTACTGGACAGGCTTCAATCCTATGGCTACACCTTC.

Written as DNA, the CDR3 is TGTGCCAGTAGTCTCCGGGACAGGGGCGTAGCTTTCTTT. This sequence encodes CASSLRDRGVAFF. This rearrangement joins TRBV19 to TRBJ1-1, with 10 nucleotides matching TRBD1. The CDR3 has 13 residues. Looked up from germline, CDR1 is LNHDA and CDR2 is SQIVND (reference sequence). V was clipped by 5 bases and J by 10 bases; unmatched bases: 7.

The rearrangement uses TRBV28 and TRBJ1-1; no firm D call. The CDR3 has 15 residues. CDR1 MDHEN and CDR2 SYDVKM come from the germline V gene. V gave up 1 base and J gave up 0 bases, with 9 bases separating them. This chain's CDR3 is CASSLLHPMNTEAFF. The CDR3 DNA is TGTGCCAGCAGTTTATTACACCCAATGAACACTGAAGCTTTCTTT.

The V and J genes are TRBV28 and TRBJ2-3; TRBD2 aligns across 9 bases. This CDR3 contains 14 residues. Germline V CDR1 and CDR2: MDHEN, SYDVKM. J gave up 2 bases and V 5 bases, and 2 bases lay outside the gene matches. CDR3 sequence: CASSKRGVTDTQYF. CDR3 nucleotide sequence: TGTGCCAGCAGTAAGCGGGGGGTCACAGATACGCAGTATTTT.

The chain is built from TRBV27 and TRBJ1-4; 9 bases map to TRBD1. Germline V gene lookup returns CDR1 MNHEY and CDR2 SMNVEV (reference sequence). The CDR3 has 14 amino acids. J lost 8 bases, V lost 5 bases, and 6 bases had no gene match. CDR3 region: CASSPGQGKEKLFF. DNA of the CDR3: TGTGCCAGCAGTCCCGGACAGGGGAAGGAAAAACTGTTTTTT.

The chain joins TRBV7-9 to TRBJ2-2, with D perhaps TRBD1 (6 bases). Trimming cost V 1 base and J 5 bases, with 8 bases left between them. Germline loops: CDR1 SEHNR, CDR2 FQNEAQ (reference sequence). The CDR3 runs to 14 residues. The CDR3 coding sequence is TGTGCCAGCAGCTTAGTCGGGACAACCGGGGAGCTGTTTTTT. Protein: CASSLVGTTGELFF.

V and J are TRBV11-3 and TRBJ1-2; D might be TRBD1 (5 bases). Trimming left V 0 bases short and J 3 bases short, with 8 bases between. The germline CDR1 and CDR2 sequences are SGHNT and YENEEA. The CDR3 covers 14 residues. CDR3 bases: TGTGCCAGCAGCTTAGACCCGGGGGACTATGGCTACACCTTC. It is translated as CASSLDPGDYGYTF.

This clone was detected once. This CDR3 is CASSHDSSFEAFF. The CDR3 DNA reads as TGTGCCAGCAGCCACGACAGCTCCTTTGAAGCTTTCTTT. This chain connects TRBV14 to TRBJ1-1; tentatively, D is TRBD1 (5 bases). Germline CDR1 SGHDN, CDR2 FVKESK. The CDR3 covers 13 residues. V was trimmed by 3 bases and J by 7 bases, leaving 12 bases between them.

The rearrangement joins TRBV3-1 (or the pseudogene TRBV3-2) to TRBJ1-1; D unresolved. V was cut by 1 base and J by 9 bases, with 9 bases left in between. This CDR3 has 12 residues. Per the germline V gene, CDR1 is LGHDT and CDR2 is YNNKEL (reference sequence). The CDR3, as DNA: TGTGCCAGCAGCCAAGGGGTCGGGAAAGCTTTCTTT. Protein: CASSQGVGKAFF.

V is TRBV27 and J is TRBJ1-4; D possibly corresponds to TRBD1 (6 bases). Germline V gives CDR1 MNHEY, CDR2 SMNVEV (reference sequence). V shed 5 bases and J shed 0 bases, with 13 bases lying between them. The CDR3 contains 16 residues. CDR3 residues: CASSPSGVTTNEKLFF. The CDR3 DNA reads TGTGCCAGCAGTCCCTCAGGGGTGACAACTAATGAAAAACTGTTTTTT.

The chain combines TRBV29-1 with TRBJ2-6, with D perhaps TRBD1 (6 bases). Between the trimmed V and J ends, which lost 6 bases and 2 bases, there was a span of 8 bases. This CDR3 contains 13 residues. The V gene's germline CDR1 is SQVTM and CDR2 ANQGSEA. The CDR3 loop reads CSVTGTGANVLTF. For the CDR3, the DNA is TGCAGCGTAACAGGGACTGGGGCCAACGTCCTGACTTTC.

This chain joins TRBV6-5 and TRBJ2-5; the D gene is possibly TRBD1 (6 bases). In germline, CDR1 is MNHEY, CDR2 SVGAGI. V lost 5 bases, J lost 7 bases, and 14 bases lay in between. The CDR3 contains 13 residues. CDR3 coding DNA: TGTGCCAGCAGTCAACAGGGTGCCGGGACCCAGTACTTC. Amino acid sequence: CASSQQGAGTQYF.

This chain connects TRBV27 to TRBJ2-1; a weak D match, TRBD1 (6 bases). The CDR3 is 13 residues long. V dropped 5 bases and J dropped 4 bases, with 9 bases sitting between them. Looked up from germline, CDR1 is MNHEY and CDR2 is SMNVEV (reference sequence). CDR3 sequence: CASSVGQYNEQFF. In DNA form, the CDR3 reads TGTGCCAGCAGTGTCGGACAGTACAATGAGCAGTTCTTC.